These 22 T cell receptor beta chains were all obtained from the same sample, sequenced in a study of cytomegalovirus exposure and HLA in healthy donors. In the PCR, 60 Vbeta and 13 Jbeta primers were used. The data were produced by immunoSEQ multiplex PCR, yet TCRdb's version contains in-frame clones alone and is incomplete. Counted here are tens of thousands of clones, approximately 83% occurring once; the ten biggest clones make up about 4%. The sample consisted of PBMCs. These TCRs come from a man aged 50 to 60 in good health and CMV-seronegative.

The CDR3 coding sequence is TGTGCCAGCAACTCGGGACAGGACTATCAGCCCCAGCATTTT. Translated: CASNSGQDYQPQHF. This chain connects TRBV6-1 to TRBJ1-5; 8 bases line up with TRBD1. V lost 7 bases to trimming and J lost 5 bases; unmatched junction nucleotides: 7. The CDR3 contains 14 residues. In germline, CDR1 is MNHNS, CDR2 SASEGT.

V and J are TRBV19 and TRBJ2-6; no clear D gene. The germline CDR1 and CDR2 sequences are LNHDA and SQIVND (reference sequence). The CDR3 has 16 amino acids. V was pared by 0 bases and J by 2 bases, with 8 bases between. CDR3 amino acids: CASSIDQAPGANVLTF. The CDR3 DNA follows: TGTGCCAGTAGTATAGATCAGGCCCCTGGGGCCAACGTCCTGACTTTC.

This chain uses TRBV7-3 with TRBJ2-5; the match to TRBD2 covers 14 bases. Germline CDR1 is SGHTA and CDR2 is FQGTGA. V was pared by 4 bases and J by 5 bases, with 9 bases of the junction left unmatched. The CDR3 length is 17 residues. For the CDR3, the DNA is TGTGCCAGCAGCTCCTTGGTGGGACTAGCGGGAGCGGAGACCCAGTACTTC. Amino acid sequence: CASSSLVGLAGAETQYF.

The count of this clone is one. The CDR3 region is CASSDLNLSPGRLFF. CDR3 coding DNA: TGTGCCAGCAGTGACCTCAACCTAAGCCCGGGGAGACTGTTTTTT. V and J are TRBV6-1 and TRBJ1-4; D unresolved. There are 15 residues in the CDR3. Looked up from germline, CDR1 is MNHNS and CDR2 is SASEGT. The V end was cut by 3 bases, the J end by 13 bases, with 21 bases between.

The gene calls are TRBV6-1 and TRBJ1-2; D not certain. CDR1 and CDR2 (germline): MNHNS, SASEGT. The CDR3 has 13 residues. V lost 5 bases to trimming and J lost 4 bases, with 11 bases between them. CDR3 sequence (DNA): TGTGCCAGCAGTAAAATGTCAGGCTATGGCTACACCTTC. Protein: CASSKMSGYGYTF.

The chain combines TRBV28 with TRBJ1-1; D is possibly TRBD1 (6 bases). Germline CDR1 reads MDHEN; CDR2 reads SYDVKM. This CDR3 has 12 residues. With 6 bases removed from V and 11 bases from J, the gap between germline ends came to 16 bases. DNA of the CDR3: TGTGCCAGCAGACTCCCACAGGGCTCGGCTTTCTTT. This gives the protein CASRLPQGSAFF. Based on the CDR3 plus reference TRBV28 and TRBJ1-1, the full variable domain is DVKVTQSSRYLVKRTGEKVFLECVQDMDHENMFWYRQDPGLGLRLIYFSYDVKMKEKGDIPEGYSVSREKKERFSLILESASTNQTSMYLCASRLPQGSAFFGQGTRLTVV.

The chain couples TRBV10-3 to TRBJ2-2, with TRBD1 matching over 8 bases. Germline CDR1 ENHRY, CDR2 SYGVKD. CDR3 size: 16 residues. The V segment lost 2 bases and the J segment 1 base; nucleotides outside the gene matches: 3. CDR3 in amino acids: CAISEPTGENTGELFF. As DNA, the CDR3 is TGTGCCATCAGTGAGCCGACAGGGGAGAACACCGGGGAGCTGTTTTTT.

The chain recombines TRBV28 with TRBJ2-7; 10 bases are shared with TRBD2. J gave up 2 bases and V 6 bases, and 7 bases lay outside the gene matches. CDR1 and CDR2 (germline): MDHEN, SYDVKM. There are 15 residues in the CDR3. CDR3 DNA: TGTGCCAGCAGCCGTGGACTAGCGGTCCCCTACGAGCAGTACTTC. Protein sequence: CASSRGLAVPYEQYF.

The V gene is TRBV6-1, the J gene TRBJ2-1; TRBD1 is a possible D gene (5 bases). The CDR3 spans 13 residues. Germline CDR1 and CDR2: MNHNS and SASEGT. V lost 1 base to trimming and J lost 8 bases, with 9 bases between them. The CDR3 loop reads CASSEGQRDEQFF. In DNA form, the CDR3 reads TGTGCCAGCAGTGAAGGACAGAGAGATGAGCAGTTCTTC.

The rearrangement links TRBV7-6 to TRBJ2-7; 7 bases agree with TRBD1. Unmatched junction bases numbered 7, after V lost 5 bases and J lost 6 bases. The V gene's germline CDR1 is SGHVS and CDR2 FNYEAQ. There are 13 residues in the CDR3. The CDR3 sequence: CASSPTGTVEQYF. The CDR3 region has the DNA TGTGCCAGCAGCCCGACCGGGACAGTCGAGCAGTACTTC.

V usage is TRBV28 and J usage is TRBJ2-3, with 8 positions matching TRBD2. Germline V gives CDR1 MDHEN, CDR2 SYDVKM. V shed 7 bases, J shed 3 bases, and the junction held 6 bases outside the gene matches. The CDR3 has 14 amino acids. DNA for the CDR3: TGTGCCAGCAATAGCGGGATGTCGACAGATACGCAGTATTTT. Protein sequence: CASNSGMSTDTQYF.

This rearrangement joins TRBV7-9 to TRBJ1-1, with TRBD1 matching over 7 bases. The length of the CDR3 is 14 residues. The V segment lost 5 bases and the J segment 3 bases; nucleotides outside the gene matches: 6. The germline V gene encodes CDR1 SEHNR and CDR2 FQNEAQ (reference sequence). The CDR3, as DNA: TGTGCCAGCAGCCCTGACAGGGTCCACACTGAAGCTTTCTTT. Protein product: CASSPDRVHTEAFF.

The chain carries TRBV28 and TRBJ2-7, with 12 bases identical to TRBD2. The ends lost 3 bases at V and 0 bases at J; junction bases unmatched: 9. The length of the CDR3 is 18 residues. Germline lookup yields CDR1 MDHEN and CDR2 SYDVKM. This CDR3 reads CASSLGSSGRVSSYEQYF. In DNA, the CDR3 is TGTGCCAGCAGTTTGGGTTCTAGCGGGAGGGTGAGCTCCTACGAGCAGTACTTC.

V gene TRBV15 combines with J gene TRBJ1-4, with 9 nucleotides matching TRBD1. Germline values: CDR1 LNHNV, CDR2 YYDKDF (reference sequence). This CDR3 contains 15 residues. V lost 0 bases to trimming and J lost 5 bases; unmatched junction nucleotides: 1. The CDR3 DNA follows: TGTGCCACCAGCAGAGATGGGACAGGGAATGAAAAACTGTTTTTT. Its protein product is CATSRDGTGNEKLFF.

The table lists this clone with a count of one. CDR3 residues: CASSSWGQGKGLDEQFF. The CDR3 region has the DNA TGTGCCAGCAGTTCGTGGGGACAGGGGAAGGGACTCGATGAGCAGTTCTTC. The chain couples TRBV28 to TRBJ2-1; 10 nucleotides agree with TRBD1. This CDR3 spans 17 amino acids. V gave up 4 bases and J gave up 8 bases; unmatched junction bases: 14. The germline CDR1 and CDR2 sequences are MDHEN and SYDVKM.

The CDR3 here is CASSTLNRDGTIYF. The CDR3 coding sequence is TGTGCCAGCAGTACCCTGAACAGGGACGGCACCATATATTTT. The gene calls are TRBV2 and TRBJ1-3, with a tentative D call TRBD1 (6 bases). In germline, CDR1 is SNHLY, CDR2 FYNNEI. V shed 5 bases and J shed 9 bases, with 17 bases lying between them. This CDR3 has 14 residues.

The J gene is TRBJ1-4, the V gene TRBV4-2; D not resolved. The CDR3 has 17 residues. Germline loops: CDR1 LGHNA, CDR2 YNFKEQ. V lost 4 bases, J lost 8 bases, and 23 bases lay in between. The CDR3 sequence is CASSPAVGTRSGEKLFF. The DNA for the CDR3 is TGTGCCAGCAGCCCCGCGGTGGGCACCCGGTCGGGGGAAAAACTGTTTTTT.

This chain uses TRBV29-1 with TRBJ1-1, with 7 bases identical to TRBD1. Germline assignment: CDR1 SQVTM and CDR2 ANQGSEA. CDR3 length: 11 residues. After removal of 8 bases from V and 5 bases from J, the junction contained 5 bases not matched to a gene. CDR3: CSIRGATEAFF. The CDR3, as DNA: TGCAGCATCAGGGGGGCAACTGAAGCTTTCTTT.

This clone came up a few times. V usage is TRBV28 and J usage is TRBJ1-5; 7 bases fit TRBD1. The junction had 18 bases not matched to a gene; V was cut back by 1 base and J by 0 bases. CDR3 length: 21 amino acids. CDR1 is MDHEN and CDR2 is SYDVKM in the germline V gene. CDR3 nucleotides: TGTGCCAGCAGTTTATTTCCCCGGTCAGGGGGGTACCGAAATAGCAATCAGCCCCAGCATTTT. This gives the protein CASSLFPRSGGYRNSNQPQHF.

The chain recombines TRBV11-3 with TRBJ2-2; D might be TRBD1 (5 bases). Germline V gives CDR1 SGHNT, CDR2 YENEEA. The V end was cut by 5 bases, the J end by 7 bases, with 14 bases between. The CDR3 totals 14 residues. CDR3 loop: CASSKFQGVGELFF. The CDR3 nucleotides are TGTGCCAGCAGCAAATTCCAGGGTGTCGGGGAGCTGTTTTTT.

The CDR3 protein is CASSMGFRREAITDTQYF. DNA for the CDR3: TGTGCCAGTAGTATGGGATTCCGGCGGGAGGCCATCACAGATACGCAGTATTTT. The V gene is TRBV19, the J gene TRBJ2-3, with 8 bases identical to TRBD2. In germline, CDR1 is LNHDA, CDR2 SQIVND (reference sequence). The CDR3 is 18 amino acids. Unmatched junction bases numbered 13, after V lost 3 bases and J lost 2 bases.

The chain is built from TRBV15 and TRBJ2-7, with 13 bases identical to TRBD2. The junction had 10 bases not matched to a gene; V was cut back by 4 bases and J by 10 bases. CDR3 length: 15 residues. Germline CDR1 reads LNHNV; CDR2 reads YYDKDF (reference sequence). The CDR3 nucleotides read TGTGCCACCAGCACCCGGACTAGCGGGAGCAGGGACCAGTACTTC. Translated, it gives CATSTRTSGSRDQYF.